This TCR beta chain comes out of a study of CD8 T cells in ankylosing spondylitis. From the 5' RACE reads, TCRdb called clonotypes with MiXCR, one entry per CDR3 protein. The table lists about 300,000 distinct CDR3 sequences, under 14% of them singletons, with about 10% in the top ten. Trimming removed 4 bases at V and 1 base at J, with 8 bases between. Germline V gene sequence: CDR1 MDHEN, CDR2 SYDVKM. This CDR3 has 14 residues. Many counts were recorded for this clonotype. Sequencing was carried out using blood, either unsorted or a sorted T cell fraction (not recorded which). This receptor was identified in a female donor with ankylosing spondylitis or in good health (not recorded which). This chain joins TRBV28 and TRBJ1-3, with D hard to call. Here the CDR3 reads CASSSIISGNTIYF. In nucleotides, the CDR3 is TGTGCCAGCAGTTCGATCATATCTGGAAACACCATATATTTT. Together with reference TRBV28 and TRBJ1-3, the CDR3 gives the full variable domain: DVKVTQSSRYLVKRTGEKVFLECVQDMDHENMFWYRQDPGLGLRLIYFSYDVKMKEKGDIPEGYSVSREKKERFSLILESASTNQTSMYLCASSSIISGNTIYFGEGSWLTVV.